This TCR beta chain was obtained from a study of patients and donors after allogeneic stem cell transplantation. Via MiXCR, TCRdb re-called the RT-PCR reads, giving one row per CDR3 protein. The data contain roughly 960,000 distinct CDR3 sequences, roughly 18% of them singletons. This TCR derives from a human donor who was either an allogeneic HSCT recipient or a stem cell or donor lymphocyte infusion donor (not recorded which). It is not recorded whose cells these are; they may come from a transplant donor. Sequenced input: blood, either unsorted or a sorted T cell fraction (not recorded which).

CDR3 sequence reads: CASSQEKGNTIYF. DNA of the CDR3: TGTGCCAGCAGCCAAGAGAAGGGAAACACCATATATTTT. The chain combines TRBV3-1 with TRBJ1-3; no firm D call. V was shortened by 0 bases and J by 4 bases, with 4 bases between the two germline ends. The V gene's germline CDR1 is LGHDT and CDR2 YNNKEL (reference sequence). This CDR3 has 13 amino acids.